This T cell receptor beta chain was found in a study of blood T cell repertoires in COVID-19. The ends were cut back, 0 bases at V and 6 bases at J, with 17 bases in the middle. Germline CDR1 SGHTA, CDR2 FQGTGA. The CDR3 extends over 16 amino acids. Some clones are missing from TCRdb's copy, which holds only in-frame ones; the method was immunoSEQ multiplex PCR. The sample consists of roughly 68,000 clones, approximately 79% of them appearing once. Material: peripheral blood. This clonotype was sampled from a woman aged 50 to 60 with acute or convalescent COVID-19. This chain uses TRBV7-3 with TRBJ1-2, with a possible D match to TRBD1 (5 bases). The CDR3 DNA is TGTGCCAGCAGCTTAACGTTCCAGGGCCGAATGGATGGCTACACCTTC. The encoded protein is CASSLTFQGRMDGYTF. The variable domain in full, with the rest retrieved from reference TRBV7-3 and TRBJ1-2, is GAGVSQTPSNKVTEKGKYVELRCDPISGHTALYWYRQSLGQGPEFLIYFQGTGAADDSGLPNDRFFAVRPEGSVSTLKIQRTERGDSAVYLCASSLTFQGRMDGYTFGSGTRLTVV.